Listed here are 23 T cell receptor beta chains from one sample, sequenced in a study of CD8+CD57+ T cells in acquired aplastic anemia. According to the study, genomic DNA was the template for TCR beta VDJ and CDR3 profiling. TCRdb analysed the reads with MiXCR anew, one entry per CDR3 protein. This sample yields roughly 200,000 distinct CDR3 sequences, of which approximately 65% are seen a single time; about 60% belongs to the top ten. The authors sequenced patients whose flow cytometry had shown CD8+CD57+ cell expansion. The sample was sorted CD4+, CD8+, or CD8+CD57+ T cells (not recorded which) from PBMCs. Source of these receptors: a human donor with aplastic anemia.

V usage is TRBV10-3 and J usage is TRBJ1-3; TRBD1 aligns across 9 bases. Germline CDR1 and CDR2: ENHRY and SYGVKD. This CDR3 contains 16 residues. V trimming: 6 bases; J trimming: 0 bases; junction bases outside the gene matches: 6. CDR3 in DNA: TGTGCCATCAGGGGACAGGGAACTTACTCTGGAAACACCATATATTTT. Translation: CAIRGQGTYSGNTIYF.

The chain recombines TRBV24-1 with TRBJ2-1; D not resolved. From germline, CDR1 is KGHDR and CDR2 SFDVKD. Between the trimmed V and J ends, which lost 5 bases and 3 bases, there was a span of 10 bases. The CDR3 extends over 14 amino acids. The CDR3 DNA is TGTGCCACCAGTGTCGGGTACAGCTACAATGAGCAGTTCTTC. This sequence encodes CATSVGYSYNEQFF.

This clonotype occurred a few times. J is TRBJ2-2 and V is TRBV24-1, with 8 positions matching TRBD1. This CDR3 region has 15 residues. V gave up 9 bases and J gave up 0 bases; unmatched junction bases: 5. CDR1 is KGHDR and CDR2 is SFDVKD in the germline V gene. The CDR3 here is CATQSQGANTGELFF. DNA for the CDR3: TGTGCCACCCAATCACAGGGGGCGAACACCGGGGAGCTGTTTTTT.

The chain uses TRBV19 and TRBJ2-1, with TRBD2 as a possible D gene (6 bases). The CDR3 loop spans 15 amino acids. V dropped 6 bases and J dropped 2 bases, with 14 bases sitting between them. Germline CDR1 reads LNHDA; CDR2 reads SQIVND (reference sequence). CDR3 nucleotide sequence: TGTGCCAGTAGAGCCGGGACTGGAACCTACAATGAGCAGTTCTTC. Translating gives CASRAGTGTYNEQFF.

This chain uses TRBV5-1 with TRBJ1-1; unclear D gene. Germline V gene sequence: CDR1 SGHRS, CDR2 YFSETQ. V was pared by 3 bases and J by 5 bases, with 11 bases between. There are 13 residues in the CDR3. The CDR3: CASSSLLGTEAFF. In DNA, the CDR3 is TGCGCCAGCAGCTCCCTATTAGGGACTGAAGCTTTCTTT.

The rearrangement joins TRBV5-1 to TRBJ2-5; maybe TRBD2 (6 bases). The germline V gene encodes CDR1 SGHRS and CDR2 YFSETQ. Trimming took 8 bases from V and 5 from J, leaving 22 bases between them. The CDR3 loop spans 15 amino acids. The CDR3: CASRDLNFGPETQYF. The CDR3 DNA reads as TGCGCCAGTCGGGACTTAAACTTTGGCCCGGAGACCCAGTACTTC.

V and J are TRBV13 and TRBJ2-3; 10 positions match TRBD1. Trimming at V came to 3 bases and at J to 6 bases, leaving 15 bases not matched to a gene. The CDR3 sequence is 18 residues long. The germline CDR1 and CDR2 sequences are PRHDT and FYEKMQ (reference sequence). CDR3 residues: CASSFLDRGDNWLDTQYF. Written as DNA, the CDR3 is TGTGCCAGCAGCTTTCTGGACAGGGGGGATAATTGGTTGGATACGCAGTATTTT.

The rearrangement uses TRBV25-1 and TRBJ1-2; D uncertain. The CDR3 has 13 amino acids. V lost 2 bases and J lost 3, with 7 bases in between. CDR1 is MGHDK and CDR2 is SYGVNS in the germline V gene. The DNA of the CDR3 is TGTGCCAGCAGTGAAGCCCAAGACTATGGCTACACCTTC. Its translation is CASSEAQDYGYTF.

This clonotype was detected only a few times. The CDR3 protein is CATSATNRDGIYNEQFF. As DNA, the CDR3 is TGTGCCACCAGTGCAACCAACCGGGACGGTATCTACAATGAGCAGTTCTTC. The rearrangement uses TRBV24-1 and TRBJ2-1, with D perhaps matching TRBD1 or TRBD2 (5 bases each). CDR3 size: 17 residues. In germline, CDR1 is KGHDR, CDR2 SFDVKD. V shed 5 bases and J shed 3 bases, with 19 bases lying between them.

The CDR3 coding sequence is TGTGCCAGCAGCTTCGGACAGGGGGGTGGTGAGCAGTTCTTC. As protein: CASSFGQGGGEQFF. The V call is TRBV7-6, the J call TRBJ2-1, with 10 bases lining up with TRBD1. The CDR3 runs 14 residues. Trimming removed 3 bases from V and 9 bases from J; junction bases left unmatched: 5. In germline, CDR1 is SGHVS, CDR2 FNYEAQ.

This clonotype was picked up a small number of times. The chain has TRBV7-3 and TRBJ2-7; D not resolved. Germline-derived CDR1 and CDR2 are SGHTA and FQGTGA. The CDR3 totals 14 residues. Trimming took off 2 bases at V and 0 bases at J, with 8 bases between the two ends. The DNA for the CDR3 is TGTGCCAGCAGCTTAGGGCCCAGCTCCTACGAGCAGTACTTC. Its protein is CASSLGPSSYEQYF.

This clonotype showed up just once. The chain uses TRBV5-1 and TRBJ2-1; TRBD2 matches at 11 bases. With 5 bases clipped from V and 6 bases from J, the junction kept 1 base outside the gene matches. This CDR3 is 13 amino acids long. Germline assignment: CDR1 SGHRS and CDR2 YFSETQ. The chain's CDR3 is CASRGTSGNEQFF. CDR3 nucleotide sequence: TGCGCCAGCAGAGGGACTAGCGGCAATGAGCAGTTCTTC.

The rearrangement uses TRBV19 and TRBJ2-3; 7 bases match TRBD2. J lost 2 bases, V lost 7 bases, and 12 bases had no gene match. Germline V CDR1 and CDR2: LNHDA, SQIVND (reference sequence). This CDR3 contains 16 residues. CDR3 sequence (DNA): TGTGCCAGTACCCTGGATGGGAGGGGTTCCACAGATACGCAGTATTTT. It encodes CASTLDGRGSTDTQYF.

This clonotype showed up many times. CDR3 DNA: TGCGCCAGCAGCCCTCTGGACAGGTCGAACACTGAAGCTTTCTTT. The encoded protein is CASSPLDRSNTEAFF. This chain links TRBV5-1 with TRBJ1-1, with TRBD1 identical over 7 bases. Germline V gene lookup returns CDR1 SGHRS and CDR2 YFSETQ. V lost 4 bases and J lost 1; bases outside the gene matches: 7. The CDR3 consists of 15 residues.

This clonotype was observed once. The V gene is TRBV2, the J gene TRBJ1-1; 9 positions match TRBD1. V shed 7 bases and J 6 bases; nucleotides not matched to a gene: 9. The CDR3 length is 14 residues. Germline V gene data show CDR1 as SNHLY and CDR2 as FYNNEI. CDR3 protein: CASKVTGGGAEAFF. The CDR3, as DNA: TGTGCCAGCAAGGTGACAGGGGGGGGAGCTGAAGCTTTCTTT.

In its sample, this clonotype was seen a few times. The V and J genes are TRBV7-2 and TRBJ2-7; 11 bases fit TRBD2. Looked up from germline, CDR1 is SGHTA and CDR2 is FQGNSA. This CDR3 has 14 residues. Germline trimming cut 1 base from V and 4 bases from J; bases unmatched to any gene: 0. The CDR3, as DNA: TGTGCCAGCAGCTTAGTAGCGGGAGGGTACGAGCAGTACTTC. Amino acids: CASSLVAGGYEQYF.

The rearrangement joins TRBV10-2 to TRBJ2-1; D might be TRBD2 (5 bases). The germline CDR1 and CDR2 sequences are WSHSY and SAAADI. Trimming shortened V by 6 bases and J by 0 bases, and 9 bases separated the two germline ends. The length of the CDR3 is 14 residues. CDR3 loop: CASRERNSYNEQFF. The CDR3, as DNA: TGCGCCAGCAGGGAGCGGAACTCCTACAATGAGCAGTTCTTC.

The V gene is TRBV19, the J gene TRBJ1-2, with a weak D call TRBD1 (6 bases). V was shortened by 8 bases and J by 4 bases, with 14 bases between the two germline ends. Germline V gene sequence: CDR1 LNHDA, CDR2 SQIVND (reference sequence). The CDR3 spans 13 residues. The CDR3 nucleotides are TGTGCCAGTCGCCCTCGGACAGTCTATGGCTACACCTTC. This encodes CASRPRTVYGYTF. Full variable domain (missing parts from reference TRBV19 and TRBJ1-2): DGGITQSPKYLFRKEGQNVTLSCEQNLNHDAMYWYRQDPGQGLRLIYYSQIVNDFQKGDIAEGYSVSREKKESFPLTVTSAQKNPTAFYLCASRPRTVYGYTFGSGTRLTVV.

J is TRBJ1-5 and V is TRBV7-2; 7 positions agree with TRBD1. CDR1 is SGHTA and CDR2 is FQGNSA in the germline V gene. V lost 5 bases and J lost 7; bases outside the gene matches: 11. The CDR3 runs to 15 residues. The CDR3 nucleotides are TGTGCCAGCAGCCTTCATAAGGGGGCTCGGCAGCCCCAGCATTTT. Translating gives CASSLHKGARQPQHF. The full variable domain, in which reference TRBV7-2 and TRBJ1-5 provide the parts outside the CDR3, is GAGVSQSPSNKVTEKGKDVELRCDPISGHTALYWYRQSLGQGLEFLIYFQGNSAPDKSGLPSDRFSAERTGGSVSTLTIQRTQQEDSAVYLCASSLHKGARQPQHFGDGTRLSIL.

The chain joins TRBV15 to TRBJ2-7; possible D gene TRBD2, 5 bases. The CDR3 loop spans 15 amino acids. Per the germline V gene, CDR1 is LNHNV and CDR2 is YYDKDF (reference sequence). Deletions cut 5 bases from V and 3 bases from J, with 17 bases between. In DNA, the CDR3 is TGTGCCACCAGCGGGTGGACTCAAACTTACTACGAGCAGTACTTC. Protein: CATSGWTQTYYEQYF. The full variable domain, its missing parts supplied by reference TRBV15 and TRBJ2-7, is DAMVIQNPRYQVTQFGKPVTLSCSQTLNHNVMYWYQQKSSQAPKLLFHYYDKDFNNEADTPDNFQSRRPNTSFCFLDIRSPGLGDTAMYLCATSGWTQTYYEQYFGPGTRLTVT.

The rearrangement links TRBV24-1 to TRBJ1-5; D is uncertain. The CDR3 consists of 14 residues. Germline CDR1 and CDR2: KGHDR and SFDVKD. V shed 4 bases and J shed 3 bases, with 9 bases lying between them. CDR3 sequence (DNA): TGTGCCACCAGTGACTTCTTGCACAATCAGCCCCAGCATTTT. Translating it yields CATSDFLHNQPQHF.

The chain uses TRBV5-1 and TRBJ1-2; the D gene is possibly TRBD1 (6 bases). Germline loops: CDR1 SGHRS, CDR2 YFSETQ. V lost 4 bases and J lost 3, with 10 bases in between. The CDR3 covers 13 residues. The CDR3 bases are TGCGCCAGCAGCGCCGAGGGGGACTATGGCTACACCTTC. Translation gives CASSAEGDYGYTF. The complete variable domain, with remaining parts taken from reference TRBV5-1 and TRBJ1-2, reads KAGVTQTPRYLIKTRGQQVTLSCSPISGHRSVSWYQQTPGQGLQFLFEYFSETQRNKGNFPGRFSGRQFSNSRSEMNVSTLELGDSALYLCASSAEGDYGYTFGSGTRLTVV.

This chain uses TRBV19 with TRBJ1-1, with a tentative D call TRBD1 (5 bases). The V gene's germline CDR1 is LNHDA and CDR2 SQIVND (reference sequence). Trimming left V 6 bases short and J 0 bases short, with 23 bases between. This CDR3 contains 18 residues. CDR3 residues: CASSPGLTLPPLNTEAFF. Here the CDR3 DNA reads TGTGCCAGTAGCCCGGGACTCACCCTCCCTCCATTGAACACTGAAGCTTTCTTT.